A single sample gave rise to the 29 T cell receptor beta chains below, sequenced in a study of OX40 agonist ivuxolimab in advanced cancers. Only in-frame clones appear in the TCRdb table, and some are missing; sequencing was by immunoSEQ multiplex PCR. Found here are 75,000 to 80,000 clones, 87% of them singletons; the top ten hold around 6.5%. The input for sequencing was CD4+ or CD8+ T cells sorted from blood, taken in a trial of the OX40 agonist ivuxolimab. The source of these receptors is an adult with an advanced solid tumor such as melanoma, head and neck, liver or kidney cancer.

The chain has TRBV4-1 and TRBJ2-1; D not resolved. This CDR3 has 16 amino acids. With 3 bases removed from V and 0 bases from J, the gap between germline ends came to 12 bases. CDR1 and CDR2 from the germline V gene are MGHRA and YSYEKL. CDR3 nucleotides: TGCGCCAGCAGCCACCTCCGTTTCAGCTCCTACAATGAGCAGTTCTTC. Its protein product is CASSHLRFSSYNEQFF.

The chain combines TRBV5-4 with TRBJ1-2; D is uncertain. V was cut by 4 bases and J by 3 bases, with 13 bases left in between. The V gene's germline CDR1 is SGHNT and CDR2 YYREEE (reference sequence). This CDR3 comprises 14 residues. CDR3 DNA sequence: TGTGCCAGCAGCCCCCTGGCGGAAGACTATGGCTACACCTTC. Translation gives CASSPLAEDYGYTF.

The chain is built from TRBV6-5 and TRBJ1-5; tentative D call: TRBD1 (6 bases). In germline, CDR1 is MNHEY, CDR2 SVGAGI. V was pared by 10 bases and J by 6 bases, with 13 bases between. CDR3 length: 12 residues. The CDR3 bases are TGTGCCACGGGGGCAGTAGCTCAGCCCCAGCATTTT. The encoded protein is CATGAVAQPQHF.

The chain couples TRBV27 to TRBJ1-3; no reliable D call. The CDR3 contains 13 residues. Germline V gene sequence: CDR1 MNHEY, CDR2 SMNVEV (reference sequence). Between the trimmed V and J ends, which lost 5 bases and 3 bases, there was a span of 8 bases. This chain's CDR3 is CASSLLGGNTIYF. In nucleotides, the CDR3 is TGTGCCAGCAGTCTGCTGGGTGGAAACACCATATATTTT.

This clone is a singleton in its sample. V is TRBV6-1 and J is TRBJ2-1; tentatively, D is TRBD1 (6 bases). The CDR3 loop spans 15 amino acids. The germline CDR1 and CDR2 sequences are MNHNS and SASEGT. V lost 1 base and J lost 8, with 15 bases in between. CDR3 amino acids: CASSEGHTGRDEQFF. CDR3 bases: TGTGCCAGCAGTGAAGGTCACACAGGGAGAGATGAGCAGTTCTTC.

J is TRBJ1-5 and V is TRBV6-5, with D perhaps TRBD1 (6 bases). Trimming cost V 5 bases and J 5 bases, with 13 bases left between them. In germline, CDR1 is MNHEY, CDR2 SVGAGI. CDR3 length equals 14 residues. The CDR3, as DNA: TGTGCCAGCAGTCAACAGGGTGGGCATCAGCCCCAGCATTTT. Protein: CASSQQGGHQPQHF.

V usage is TRBV19 and J usage is TRBJ2-2; 9 nucleotides match TRBD1. From germline, CDR1 is LNHDA and CDR2 SQIVND (reference sequence). The V and J ends lost 3 bases and 5 bases, in that order; junction bases with no gene match: 16. CDR3 length: 19 residues. CDR3 region: CASSISRTGASPFTGELFF. DNA of the CDR3: TGTGCCAGTAGTATCTCTCGGACAGGGGCGAGTCCTTTTACCGGGGAGCTGTTTTTT.

V gene TRBV9 combines with J gene TRBJ2-7; maybe TRBD1 (6 bases). The CDR3 runs to 15 residues. Trimming shortened V by 2 bases and J by 3 bases, and 15 bases separated the two germline ends. CDR1 and CDR2 (germline): SGDLS, YYNGEE. This CDR3 reads CASSVEQGRSYEQYF. The CDR3 nucleotides are TGTGCCAGCAGCGTTGAACAGGGACGCAGCTACGAGCAGTACTTC.

The chain couples TRBV9 to TRBJ2-3; D unresolved. The V end was cut by 0 bases, the J end by 1 base, with 9 bases between. CDR3 length equals 15 residues. Per the germline V gene, CDR1 is SGDLS and CDR2 is YYNGEE. The CDR3 here is CASSVGRGGTDTQYF. CDR3 coding DNA: TGTGCCAGCAGCGTAGGGAGAGGTGGCACAGATACGCAGTATTTT.

This chain uses TRBV7-2 with TRBJ1-3; 7 bases align to TRBD1. J gave up 0 bases and V 5 bases, and 4 bases lay outside the gene matches. Germline-derived CDR1 and CDR2 are SGHTA and FQGNSA. The CDR3 runs 15 residues. DNA for the CDR3: TGTGCCAGCAGCCGGGACAGTTCCTCTGGAAACACCATATATTTT. This codes for CASSRDSSSGNTIYF.

The rearrangement uses TRBV15 and TRBJ2-7; 9 bases fit TRBD1. Trimming at V came to 2 bases and at J to 0 bases, leaving 5 bases not matched to a gene. The CDR3 runs 16 residues. In germline, CDR1 is LNHNV, CDR2 YYDKDF (reference sequence). CDR3 DNA: TGTGCCACCAGCAGATACGACAGGGGGAGCTCCTACGAGCAGTACTTC. Its protein is CATSRYDRGSSYEQYF.

The chain combines TRBV5-6 with TRBJ2-6; D is perhaps TRBD1 (6 bases). The CDR3 consists of 15 residues. Trimming took 4 bases from V and 0 from J, leaving 8 bases between them. From germline, CDR1 is SGHDT and CDR2 YYEEEE. CDR3 DNA: TGTGCCAGCAGCGGGGGCATCTCTGGGGCCAACGTCCTGACTTTC. Translation gives CASSGGISGANVLTF. Full variable domain (rest looked up from reference TRBV5-6 and TRBJ2-6): DAGVTQSPTHLIKTRGQQVTLRCSPKSGHDTVSWYQQALGQGPQFIFQYYEEEERQRGNFPDRFSGHQFPNYSSELNVNALLLGDSALYLCASSGGISGANVLTFGAGSRLTVL.

This clone was observed a handful of times. The chain recombines TRBV9 with TRBJ2-3; maybe TRBD1 (6 bases). From germline, CDR1 is SGDLS and CDR2 YYNGEE. This CDR3 is 15 amino acids long. V dropped 4 bases and J dropped 2 bases, with 14 bases sitting between them. The CDR3 region has the DNA TGTGCCAGCAGCCCCACAGGGATTAACACAGATACGCAGTATTTT. Residues: CASSPTGINTDTQYF.

This chain links TRBV6-1 with TRBJ2-1; no definite D call. V was cut by 10 bases and J by 2 bases, with 15 bases left in between. The CDR3 loop spans 14 amino acids. Looked up from germline, CDR1 is MNHNS and CDR2 is SASEGT. DNA of the CDR3: TGTGCCATCTCAGGTGGTTGGGCCTACAATGAGCAGTTCTTC. It is translated as CAISGGWAYNEQFF.

This chain joins TRBV10-2 and TRBJ2-7; TRBD1 matches 8 bases. V lost 2 bases and J lost 4; bases outside the gene matches: 4. The CDR3 is made up of 14 amino acids. Germline V gene lookup returns CDR1 WSHSY and CDR2 SAAADI. In DNA form, the CDR3 reads TGCGCCAGCAGTGAGCAGGGGGCGCGTTACGAGCAGTACTTC. Protein sequence: CASSEQGARYEQYF.

This clone was seen just once. The DNA for the CDR3 is TGTGCCTGGGCGAAGGACTCCTATAATTCACCCCTCCACTTT. Protein: CAWAKDSYNSPLHF. The chain recombines TRBV30 with TRBJ1-6; unclear D gene. CDR3 size: 14 residues. Germline-derived CDR1 and CDR2 are GTSNPN and SVGIG (reference sequence). The V and J ends lost 5 bases and 0 bases respectively, with 8 bases between them.

The rearrangement uses TRBV19 and TRBJ2-5, with a tentative D call TRBD1 (6 bases). Per germline, CDR1 LNHDA and CDR2 SQIVND (reference sequence). There are 13 residues in the CDR3. V was trimmed by 3 bases and J by 5 bases, leaving 10 bases between them. CDR3 DNA sequence: TGTGCCAGTAGTATTACCAGGGGTGAGACCCAGTACTTC. Its protein is CASSITRGETQYF. The whole variable domain, filled in from reference TRBV19 and TRBJ2-5, reads DGGITQSPKYLFRKEGQNVTLSCEQNLNHDAMYWYRQDPGQGLRLIYYSQIVNDFQKGDIAEGYSVSREKKESFPLTVTSAQKNPTAFYLCASSITRGETQYFGPGTRLLVL.

This sequence joins TRBV18 and TRBJ2-5; 11 bases line up with TRBD2. The CDR3 covers 16 residues. V lost 6 bases to trimming and J lost 1 base; unmatched junction nucleotides: 7. Germline V gives CDR1 KGHSH, CDR2 LQKENI. CDR3 region: CASSSTSGALQETQYF. The CDR3 region has the DNA TGTGCCAGCTCTTCGACTAGCGGGGCTCTCCAAGAGACCCAGTACTTC.

V usage is TRBV4-1 and J usage is TRBJ1-5; D is unresolved. CDR1 is MGHRA, CDR2 YSYEKL, per germline. V was clipped by 1 base and J by 4 bases, with 8 bases between them. CDR3 size: 14 residues. The CDR3 sequence: CASSQVTANQPQHF. CDR3 DNA sequence: TGCGCCAGCAGCCAAGTGACTGCAAATCAGCCCCAGCATTTT.

The chain carries TRBV13 and TRBJ2-3; D unresolved. V was cut by 1 base and J by 6 bases, with 2 bases left in between. Looked up from germline, CDR1 is PRHDT and CDR2 is FYEKMQ (reference sequence). The CDR3 is made up of 11 amino acids. Written as DNA, the CDR3 is TGTGCCAGCAGCTTAGCCGATACGCAGTATTTT. Its translation is CASSLADTQYF.

Concerning this clone itself: Distinct nucleotide sequences in the sample also encode this CDR3. The rearrangement joins TRBV29-1 to TRBJ2-3; unclear D gene. The V and J ends lost 1 base and 1 base respectively, with 0 bases between them. The germline CDR1 and CDR2 sequences are SQVTM and ANQGSEA. CDR3 length: 11 residues. This CDR3 reads CSVEGTDTQYF. The CDR3 DNA reads as TGCAGCGTTGAAGGCACAGATACGCAGTATTTT.

This clone appeared a few times. CDR3 loop: CASSLETGSTDTQYF. The CDR3 coding sequence is TGTGCCAGCAGCTTGGAGACAGGGAGCACAGATACGCAGTATTTT. The chain recombines TRBV5-4 with TRBJ2-3; 7 positions agree with TRBD1. Germline V lookup: CDR1 SGHNT, CDR2 YYREEE (reference sequence). This CDR3 has 15 residues. V was clipped by 0 bases and J by 0 bases; unmatched bases: 1.

This rearrangement joins TRBV7-9 to TRBJ1-3; no firm D call. Deletions cut 7 bases from V and 0 bases from J, with 10 bases between. Germline CDR1 reads SEHNR; CDR2 reads FQNEAQ (reference sequence). The CDR3 runs to 14 residues. The CDR3 spells CASTPGVSGNTIYF. The CDR3, as DNA: TGTGCCAGCACCCCCGGGGTCTCTGGAAACACCATATATTTT.

The chain couples TRBV5-4 to TRBJ1-1; D ambiguous. Germline loops: CDR1 SGHNT, CDR2 YYREEE (reference sequence). The CDR3 runs to 15 residues. The V end lost 4 bases, the J end lost 6 bases, and 19 bases lay between the germline ends. This chain's CDR3 is CASSHRQGRSPEAFF. Written as DNA, the CDR3 is TGTGCCAGCAGCCATCGACAAGGCAGGAGCCCTGAAGCTTTCTTT. The whole variable domain, remainder taken from reference TRBV5-4 and TRBJ1-1, is ETGVTQSPTHLIKTRGQQVTLRCSSQSGHNTVSWYQQALGQGPQFIFQYYREEENGRGNFPPRFSGLQFPNYSSELNVNALELDDSALYLCASSHRQGRSPEAFFGQGTRLTVV.

To note about this clone: One end of the junction fails to match germline, which may point to a read error. The chain has TRBV7-2 and TRBJ2-7, with TRBD1 matching over 9 bases. Per germline, CDR1 SGHTA and CDR2 FQGNSA. This CDR3 has 16 residues. The CDR3 nucleotides read TGCGCCAGCAGTTACCAACAGGGGGCTAGTTCCTACGAGCAGTACTTC. Its protein product is CASSYQQGASSYEQYF.

The chain recombines TRBV7-9 with TRBJ2-1, with 9 bases matching TRBD1. V was clipped by 3 bases and J by 4 bases; unmatched bases: 4. This CDR3 has 15 amino acids. The germline V gene encodes CDR1 SEHNR and CDR2 FQNEAQ (reference sequence). Here the CDR3 DNA reads TGTGCCAGCAGCTTTAACAGGGGGCTATACAATGAGCAGTTCTTC. Encoded protein: CASSFNRGLYNEQFF.

The chain has TRBV27 and TRBJ2-5; D remains ambiguous. V was trimmed by 4 bases and J by 1 base, leaving 1 base between them. CDR1 and CDR2 (germline): MNHEY, SMNVEV (reference sequence). The CDR3 runs to 11 residues. In nucleotides, the CDR3 is TGTGCCAGCAGTTCCCAAGAGACCCAGTACTTC. Amino acids: CASSSQETQYF.

The gene calls are TRBV19 and TRBJ2-1, with 9 positions matching TRBD1. CDR3 length: 15 amino acids. The germline V gene encodes CDR1 LNHDA and CDR2 SQIVND (reference sequence). The ends lost 3 bases at V and 5 bases at J; junction bases unmatched: 5. Here the CDR3 DNA reads TGTGCCAGTAGTATGCCGGGACAGGGTAACAATGAGCAGTTCTTC. Translating gives CASSMPGQGNNEQFF.

The gene calls are TRBV29-1 and TRBJ1-2; 8 nucleotides line up with TRBD1. CDR3 length: 14 amino acids. CDR1 is SQVTM and CDR2 is ANQGSEA in the germline V gene. With 4 bases clipped from V and 1 base from J, the junction kept 5 bases outside the gene matches. The CDR3 nucleotides are TGCAGCGTTGTTACAGGGGGTCGTAACTATGGCTACACCTTC. It specifies CSVVTGGRNYGYTF.